This T cell receptor beta chain was sequenced for a study of ipilimumab plus nivolumab after autologous stem cell transplantation. Patients got ipilimumab 1 mg/kg beginning 14 to 28 days post-transplant. Here immunoSEQ multiplex PCR was the method, and the copy in TCRdb shows in-frame clones only, minus some. The profile covers about 40,000 clones, with 85% to 95% appearing a single time and approximately 0.92% taken by the ten largest. As concerns this clone: The antigen is undetermined. The junction differs from germline at one of its ends, possibly a read error.

Germline CDR1 reads SGHTA; CDR2 reads FQGTGA. This CDR3 region has 13 residues. Study-level findings and limits: Per the authors, repertoire, Treg and microbiota data justify further study.

The source was PBMCs, collected in a trial of ipilimumab plus nivolumab as post-transplant consolidation. This chain uses TRBV7-3 with TRBJ2-3; no reliable D call. This TCR derives from a male donor with multiple myeloma. In nucleotides, the CDR3 is TGTGCCAACAGCTCGACCGGCACAGATACGCAGTATTTT. This sequence encodes CANSSTGTDTQYF.